The rows below give T cell receptor beta chains drawn from one sample of a study of T cell responses to AZD1222 COVID-19 vaccine. Repertoires were generated with immunoSEQ multiplex PCR, while TCRdb's copy carries only in-frame clones and drops some. The sample includes 95,000 to 150,000 clones, approximately 85% seen only once; the top ten take roughly 9%. The sample in question was peripheral blood, obtained on day 0 of AZD1222 vaccination. Receptors were obtained from an adult in good health. Both conserved end residues are part of each CDR3. The D gene is left open where the match is weak. A row's size may be missing; if present it is once, few, many or a size class.

>TRBJ1-5|TRBD1|TRBV19|NA
CASSFLGTGYQPQHF
TGTGCCAGTAGTTTCCTCGGGACAGGGTACCAGCCCCAGCATTTT
>TRBJ2-1|NA|TRBV7-7|few
CASSSGGTDEQFF
TGTGCCAGCAGCTCTGGGGGTACGGATGAGCAGTTCTTC
>TRBJ2-1|TRBD2|TRBV5-1|NA
CASSLVPAGGYNEQFF
TGCGCCAGCAGCTTGGTACCAGCGGGGGGCTACAATGAGCAGTTCTTC
>TRBJ2-7|NA|TRBV5-6|NA
CASSLEPRLHSEQYF
TGTGCCAGCAGCTTGGAGCCAAGACTACATTCGGAGCAGTACTTC
>TRBJ2-7|TRBD1|TRBV7-8|NA
CASSPPGQLAYEQYF
TGTGCCAGCAGCCCCCCGGGACAGCTTGCCTACGAGCAGTACTTC
>TRBJ1-1|TRBD1|TRBV3-1/TRBV3-2|NA
CASSLTGGMNTEAFF
TGTGCCAGCAGCCTTACAGGGGGCATGAACACTGAAGCTTTCTTT
>TRBJ1-3|TRBD1|TRBV18|NA
CASSRPGQSSGNTIYF
TGTGCCAGCTCACGGCCGGGACAGTCGTCTGGAAACACCATATATTTT
>TRBJ2-1|NA|TRBV19|NA
CASSWQGPSSYNEQFF
TGTGCCAGTAGTTGGCAGGGTCCCAGCTCCTACAATGAGCAGTTCTTC
>TRBJ2-7|TRBD1|TRBV28|NA
CASRETGTGTSYEQYF
TGTGCCAGCAGGGAAACCGGGACAGGGACTTCCTACGAGCAGTACTTC
>TRBJ1-2|NA|TRBV19|NA
CASSISDRSGYTF
TGTGCCAGTAGTATCTCGGACCGGAGTGGCTACACCTTC